The 10 T cell receptor beta chains reported below all come from one sample, sequenced in a study of T cell responses to AZD1222 COVID-19 vaccine. The repertoire was sequenced with immunoSEQ multiplex PCR; TCRdb's copy has only in-frame clones and lacks some. The data show 130,000 to 150,000 clones, with 90% to 95% seen just once and around 1.9% held by the top ten. Specimen: peripheral blood, collected on day 0 of AZD1222 vaccination. Receptor source: an adult in good health.

The CDR3 loop reads CASSRVNQPQHF. CDR3 DNA sequence: TGTGCCAGCAGCCGAGTAAATCAGCCCCAGCATTTT. This chain connects TRBV7-9 to TRBJ1-5; no reliable D call. V lost 5 bases and J 4 bases, leaving 6 bases between the germline ends. Germline V gene lookup returns CDR1 SEHNR and CDR2 FQNEAQ (reference sequence). This CDR3 contains 12 residues. Together with reference TRBV7-9 and TRBJ1-5, the CDR3 gives the full variable domain: DTGVSQNPRHKITKRGQNVTFRCDPISEHNRLYWYRQTLGQGPEFLTYFQNEAQLEKSRLLSDRFSAERPKGSFSTLEIQRTEQGDSAMYLCASSRVNQPQHFGDGTRLSIL.

The rearrangement links TRBV18 to TRBJ1-2; 7 bases line up with TRBD1. V was pared by 1 base and J by 4 bases, with 6 bases of the junction left unmatched. CDR1 and CDR2 (germline): KGHSH, LQKENI. The CDR3 consists of 15 residues. CDR3 amino acids: CASSPRQGWGYGYTF. The CDR3 nucleotides are TGTGCCAGCTCACCACGACAGGGCTGGGGCTATGGCTACACCTTC.

This chain joins TRBV5-6 and TRBJ1-2; tentatively, D is TRBD1 (5 bases). Trimming removed 4 bases from V and 8 bases from J, with 18 bases in between. Germline V gene lookup returns CDR1 SGHDT and CDR2 YYEEEE. The CDR3 is 14 residues long. In DNA, the CDR3 is TGTGCCAGCAGCCAACCTGCGGGGGTAGGCGGCTACACCTTC. It codes for CASSQPAGVGGYTF.

This chain connects TRBV27 to TRBJ1-3; D is unclear. CDR3 length equals 13 residues. V was pared by 5 bases and J by 8 bases, with 13 bases between. Germline V CDR1 and CDR2: MNHEY, SMNVEV (reference sequence). Here the CDR3 reads CASSPWDLDTIYF. For the CDR3, the DNA is TGTGCCAGCAGTCCCTGGGATCTGGACACCATATATTTT.

Here the CDR3 DNA reads TGCGCCAGCAGCTTGGCCAGGGGGACTTACAATGAGCAGTTCTTC. Translation gives CASSLARGTYNEQFF. The J gene is TRBJ2-1, the V gene TRBV5-1; weak D call: TRBD1 (7 bases). The germline CDR1 and CDR2 sequences are SGHRS and YFSETQ. The CDR3 is 15 residues long. The ends were cut back, 0 bases at V and 4 bases at J, with 11 bases in the middle.

The chain employs TRBV6-5 and TRBJ1-4; D gene ambiguous. The CDR3 extends over 13 amino acids. Germline CDR1 reads MNHEY; CDR2 reads SVGAGI. Trimming left V 6 bases short and J 7 bases short, with 12 bases between. CDR3 loop: CASSPYPGEKLFF. The CDR3 nucleotides read TGTGCCAGCAGCCCCTACCCGGGTGAAAAACTGTTTTTT.

The gene calls are TRBV5-8 and TRBJ2-7, with D uncertain. CDR1 and CDR2 from the germline V gene are SGHTS and YDEGEE. There are 15 residues in the CDR3. V shed 0 bases and J shed 2 bases, with 12 bases lying between them. CDR3 nucleotides: TGTGCCAGCAGCTTGGGTTTTCGATTGACCTACGAGCAGTACTTC. Protein product: CASSLGFRLTYEQYF. Full variable domain (outside the CDR3, taken from reference TRBV5-8 and TRBJ2-7): EAGVTQSPTHLIKTRGQQATLRCSPISGHTSVYWYQQALGLGLQFLLWYDEGEERNRGNFPPRFSGRQFPNYSSELNVNALELEDSALYLCASSLGFRLTYEQYFGPGTRLTVT.

The chain links TRBV9 to TRBJ2-7; the D gene is possibly TRBD1 (6 bases). CDR3 length: 13 residues. The germline CDR1 and CDR2 sequences are SGDLS and YYNGEE. Trimming shortened V by 0 bases and J by 6 bases, and 10 bases separated the two germline ends. For the CDR3, the DNA is TGTGCCAGCAGCGTAGATGGCAGGGGCGAGCAGTACTTC. Translating it yields CASSVDGRGEQYF.

The chain uses TRBV5-1 and TRBJ1-5; 9 bases align to TRBD1. CDR3 size: 15 residues. V gave up 0 bases and J gave up 9 bases; unmatched junction bases: 7. Germline V gives CDR1 SGHRS, CDR2 YFSETQ. The CDR3 nucleotides read TGCGCCAGCAGCTTGGCCGGGACAGGGAGGTCGCCCCAGCATTTT. It yields the protein CASSLAGTGRSPQHF.

The chain couples TRBV10-3 to TRBJ2-1; D not certain. Germline V CDR1 and CDR2: ENHRY, SYGVKD. The CDR3 totals 17 residues. Trimming left V 1 base short and J 0 bases short, with 13 bases between. The chain's CDR3 is CAISELSGWASYNEQFF. The CDR3 nucleotides read TGTGCCATCAGTGAGTTATCAGGATGGGCCTCCTACAATGAGCAGTTCTTC.